What follows are 2 T cell receptor beta chains derived from one specimen sequenced in a study of blood T cell repertoires in COVID-19. Measured with immunoSEQ multiplex PCR; TCRdb has only the in-frame clones, and not every one. This table holds almost 400,000 clones, approximately 87% found once. Sequences were obtained from PBMCs or T cells enriched from blood (not recorded which). These receptors were taken from a woman in her 30s with acute COVID-19.

The V gene is TRBV5-1, the J gene TRBJ1-2; no definite D call. CDR1 is SGHRS and CDR2 is YFSETQ in the germline V gene. The CDR3 has 12 residues. V was trimmed by 3 bases and J by 7 bases, leaving 10 bases between them. The CDR3 sequence is CASSSSGGGYTF. The CDR3, as DNA: TGCGCCAGCAGCTCATCAGGAGGTGGCTACACCTTC. Full variable domain (remainder filled in from reference TRBV5-1 and TRBJ1-2): KAGVTQTPRYLIKTRGQQVTLSCSPISGHRSVSWYQQTPGQGLQFLFEYFSETQRNKGNFPGRFSGRQFSNSRSEMNVSTLELGDSALYLCASSSSGGGYTFGSGTRLTVV.

Here the CDR3 DNA reads TGTGCCACCAGTGATCAACAGAAGAACTACAATGAGCAGTTCTTC. The encoded protein is CATSDQQKNYNEQFF. The V and J genes are TRBV24-1 and TRBJ2-1; no clear D. The germline V gene has CDR1 KGHDR and CDR2 SFDVKD. Trimming took 3 bases from V and 3 from J, leaving 11 bases between them. The CDR3 covers 15 residues.